Below, 18 T cell receptor beta chains from the same sample are listed, as sequenced in a study of cytomegalovirus exposure and HLA in healthy donors. A multiplex PCR was run with 60 Vbeta primers and 13 Jbeta primers. The data were produced by immunoSEQ multiplex PCR, yet TCRdb's version contains in-frame clones alone and is incomplete. The sample yields about 88,000 clones, over 65% seen once. The sequencing sample was made of PBMCs. The receptors stem from a woman aged 18-29 years in good health and CMV-seropositive.

The V and J genes are TRBV6-5 and TRBJ2-3; maybe TRBD2 (5 bases). The V gene's germline CDR1 is MNHEY and CDR2 SVGAGI. CDR3 length: 13 residues. Trimming removed 0 bases from V and 4 bases from J, with 5 bases in between. This chain's CDR3 is CASSYSEADTQYF. The CDR3 region has the DNA TGTGCCAGCAGTTACTCGGAGGCAGATACGCAGTATTTT.

The rearrangement links TRBV28 to TRBJ1-1; tentatively, D is TRBD1 (5 bases). There are 16 residues in the CDR3. Germline V lookup: CDR1 MDHEN, CDR2 SYDVKM. V shed 4 bases and J shed 4 bases, with 19 bases lying between them. CDR3 protein: CASSSLQDPRSTEAFF. The CDR3 DNA sequence: TGTGCCAGCAGTTCCTTACAGGATCCAAGGAGCACTGAAGCTTTCTTT.

This chain joins TRBV28 and TRBJ2-5, with a weak D call TRBD1 (6 bases). CDR1 and CDR2 from the germline V gene are MDHEN and SYDVKM. V was trimmed by 6 bases and J by 5 bases, leaving 13 bases between them. The CDR3 has 13 residues. The CDR3 nucleotides read TGTGCCAGCAGGAGGACAGCCAGGGAGACCCAGTACTTC. Translating gives CASRRTARETQYF.

The V call is TRBV9, the J call TRBJ1-1, with TRBD1 matching 9 bases. This CDR3 has 13 amino acids. Trimming at V came to 4 bases and at J to 10 bases, leaving 8 bases not matched to a gene. Looked up from germline, CDR1 is SGDLS and CDR2 is YYNGEE. CDR3 in DNA: TGTGCCAGCAGCTCTCAGGGACAGGGTGGAGCTTTCTTT. Translated: CASSSQGQGGAFF.

The chain recombines TRBV5-1 with TRBJ1-2; 10 bases are a match to TRBD1. J lost 2 bases, V lost 3 bases, and 7 bases had no gene match. The CDR3 is 16 amino acids. Germline loops: CDR1 SGHRS, CDR2 YFSETQ. The CDR3 loop reads CASSWAPGQGNYGYTF. The CDR3 DNA sequence: TGCGCCAGCAGCTGGGCGCCGGGACAGGGGAACTATGGCTACACCTTC. Full variable domain (remainder filled in from reference TRBV5-1 and TRBJ1-2): KAGVTQTPRYLIKTRGQQVTLSCSPISGHRSVSWYQQTPGQGLQFLFEYFSETQRNKGNFPGRFSGRQFSNSRSEMNVSTLELGDSALYLCASSWAPGQGNYGYTFGSGTRLTVV.

The rearrangement links TRBV5-4 to TRBJ2-2, with D unresolved. Germline V lookup: CDR1 SGHNT, CDR2 YYREEE (reference sequence). CDR3 length: 14 amino acids. The V and J ends lost 3 bases and 5 bases respectively, with 11 bases between them. The CDR3 sequence: CASSSDMQTGELFF. CDR3 DNA sequence: TGTGCCAGCAGCTCCGACATGCAGACCGGGGAGCTGTTTTTT.

J is TRBJ1-1 and V is TRBV28, with unresolved D. Trimming shortened V by 7 bases and J by 0 bases, and 9 bases separated the two germline ends. The CDR3 is made up of 13 amino acids. The germline gives CDR1 MDHEN, CDR2 SYDVKM. CDR3 DNA: TGTGCCAGCAAGCTAATCATGAACACTGAAGCTTTCTTT. Amino acids: CASKLIMNTEAFF.

This clone was found a few times. The gene calls are TRBV7-9 and TRBJ2-5, with 8 bases lining up with TRBD1. The J segment lost 5 bases and the V segment lost 3 bases, leaving 11 bases of the junction unmatched. Germline V gives CDR1 SEHNR, CDR2 FQNEAQ (reference sequence). The CDR3 extends over 16 amino acids. CDR3 DNA: TGTGCCAGCAGCTTGGACAGGGTACTAAGTTCGGAGACCCAGTACTTC. It translates to CASSLDRVLSSETQYF.

CDR3 in amino acids: CASSESPGQGNEKLFF. The CDR3 nucleotides read TGTGCCAGCAGTGAGTCTCCGGGACAGGGGAATGAAAAACTGTTTTTT. The V and J genes are TRBV6-4 and TRBJ1-4; 10 nucleotides agree with TRBD1. Germline assignment: CDR1 MRHNA and CDR2 SNTAGT. CDR3 length: 16 amino acids. V trimming: 3 bases; J trimming: 5 bases; junction bases outside the gene matches: 6.

V and J are TRBV29-1 and TRBJ2-1, with a weak D call TRBD1 (5 bases). Germline lookup yields CDR1 SQVTM and CDR2 ANQGSEA. Deletions cut 7 bases from V and 9 bases from J, with 16 bases between. The CDR3 loop spans 12 amino acids. The CDR3 protein is CSAVLGQAEQFF. The CDR3 nucleotides read TGCAGCGCAGTCCTGGGGCAGGCTGAGCAGTTCTTC.

This rearrangement joins TRBV2 to TRBJ2-2; 12 nucleotides agree with TRBD2. V gave up 10 bases and J gave up 4 bases; unmatched junction bases: 10. The CDR3 is 16 residues long. CDR1 is SNHLY, CDR2 FYNNEI, per germline. CDR3 region: CATGTSGPRGTGELFF. For the CDR3, the DNA is TGTGCCACCGGGACTAGCGGGCCCCGGGGCACCGGGGAGCTGTTTTTT.

V gene TRBV7-6 combines with J gene TRBJ2-5; 9 nucleotides agree with TRBD2. The CDR3 covers 18 residues. Germline assignment: CDR1 SGHVS and CDR2 FNYEAQ. Trimming removed 1 base from V and 1 base from J; junction bases left unmatched: 10. The CDR3 loop is CASSLGPPERGAQETQYF. The CDR3 DNA reads TGTGCCAGCAGCTTAGGACCACCGGAGCGGGGGGCCCAAGAGACCCAGTACTTC.

The genes are TRBV14 and TRBJ2-7; no definite D call. Germline CDR1 reads SGHDN; CDR2 reads FVKESK. This CDR3 spans 12 amino acids. V lost 5 bases, J lost 5 bases, and 10 bases lay in between. CDR3 bases: TGTGCCAGCAGCTTGAACGAGGACGAGCAGTACTTC. It is translated as CASSLNEDEQYF. Full variable domain (missing parts from reference TRBV14 and TRBJ2-7): EAGVTQFPSHSVIEKGQTVTLRCDPISGHDNLYWYRRVMGKEIKFLLHFVKESKQDESGMPNNRFLAERTGGTYSTLKVQPAELEDSGVYFCASSLNEDEQYFGPGTRLTVT.

The J gene is TRBJ2-7, the V gene TRBV29-1, with 10 bases matching TRBD1. V lost 6 bases to trimming and J lost 4 bases; unmatched junction nucleotides: 6. This CDR3 has 13 residues. Germline CDR1 and CDR2: SQVTM and ANQGSEA. In DNA, the CDR3 is TGCAGCGTGCCGGGACAGGGGAAGTACGAGCAGTACTTC. Amino acid sequence: CSVPGQGKYEQYF.

The V and J genes are TRBV14 and TRBJ2-5; D possibly corresponds to TRBD2 (6 bases). The CDR3 consists of 15 residues. Trimming took 6 bases from V and 5 from J, leaving 19 bases between them. From germline, CDR1 is SGHDN and CDR2 FVKESK. Here the CDR3 DNA reads TGTGCCAGCAGTCCCGGGACTGCGTCTGTGGAGACCCAGTACTTC. Protein sequence: CASSPGTASVETQYF.

The chain employs TRBV4-1 and TRBJ2-3, with 10 positions matching TRBD2. CDR3 length: 17 amino acids. V trimming: 0 bases; J trimming: 6 bases; junction bases outside the gene matches: 9. CDR1 and CDR2 (germline): MGHRA, YSYEKL. CDR3 amino acids: CASSQEIGVAGGDTQYF. The CDR3, as DNA: TGCGCCAGCAGCCAAGAGATCGGGGTAGCGGGGGGCGATACGCAGTATTTT.

This CDR3 reads CASNQGGSGNTIYF. The CDR3 DNA is TGTGCCAGCAATCAGGGCGGCTCTGGAAACACCATATATTTT. This chain uses TRBV28 with TRBJ1-3; TRBD1 is a possible D gene (5 bases). CDR3 size: 14 residues. Deletions cut 7 bases from V and 0 bases from J, with 10 bases between. Looked up from germline, CDR1 is MDHEN and CDR2 is SYDVKM.

V and J are TRBV13 and TRBJ2-5, with D unresolved. In germline, CDR1 is PRHDT, CDR2 FYEKMQ (reference sequence). The V end was cut by 1 base, the J end by 2 bases, with 8 bases between. CDR3 size: 14 residues. CDR3 sequence reads: CASSLVTNQETQYF. The CDR3 bases are TGTGCCAGCAGCTTAGTTACAAATCAAGAGACCCAGTACTTC.